The 20 T cell receptor beta chains presented below share a single source sample, sequenced in a study of blood T cell repertoires in COVID-19 (dated by TCRdb to between 2020 and 2021). Library creation used the immunoSEQ multiplex PCR assay. TCRdb holds this immuneACCESS table with in-frame rearrangements only. Some clones are missing; in checked studies, unresolved V genes explain under half, and the rest has no known cause. For this sample the table gives 93,000 or so clones, of which more than 75% were detected only once. Around 6.2% of the sample comes from the top ten. Input material: peripheral blood. These receptors all come from a human donor in a cohort sampled during active COVID-19.

This chain uses TRBV2 with TRBJ1-3; the D gene is possibly TRBD1 (6 bases). Trimming left V 6 bases short and J 3 bases short, with 12 bases between. Germline V gene data show CDR1 as SNHLY and CDR2 as FYNNEI. The CDR3 is 14 amino acids. CDR3 loop: CASRTGSNGNTIYF. In DNA, the CDR3 is TGTGCCAGCAGGACAGGTTCGAATGGAAACACCATATATTTT.

This sequence joins TRBV5-4 and TRBJ2-5, with a possible D match to TRBD1 (5 bases). The germline V gene encodes CDR1 SGHNT and CDR2 YYREEE (reference sequence). The CDR3 extends over 14 amino acids. The germline V and J ends were trimmed by 0 bases and 4 bases, with 10 bases remaining between them. The CDR3 reads CASSLDLGAETQYF. As DNA, the CDR3 is TGTGCCAGCAGCTTGGATCTTGGGGCAGAGACCCAGTACTTC.

In the case of this clone: Compared with germline, one end of the junction differs, possibly owing to a read error. V and J are TRBV19 and TRBJ2-2; a possible D gene is TRBD2 (6 bases). The CDR3 is made up of 16 amino acids. Per germline, CDR1 LNHDA and CDR2 SQIVND (reference sequence). CDR3: CASSMRTALGGGKLFF. The DNA of the CDR3 is TGTGCCAGTAGTATGCGGACGGCCCTGGGAGGCGGGAAGCTGTTTTTT.

The V and J genes are TRBV29-1 and TRBJ1-1, with 7 bases fitting TRBD1. The CDR3 length is 12 residues. Germline CDR1 and CDR2: SQVTM and ANQGSEA. The ends lost 6 bases at V and 6 bases at J; junction bases unmatched: 7. In nucleotides, the CDR3 is TGCAGCGTAGACCGGACAGGTTCTGAAGCTTTCTTT. Translating gives CSVDRTGSEAFF.

V and J are TRBV7-6 and TRBJ2-1; TRBD2 matches 10 bases. The CDR3 extends over 15 amino acids. J gave up 4 bases and V 5 bases, and 5 bases lay outside the gene matches. Germline V gene data show CDR1 as SGHVS and CDR2 as FNYEAQ. CDR3 amino acids: CASSEGLADYNEQFF. The CDR3 DNA reads TGTGCCAGCAGCGAAGGACTAGCGGATTACAATGAGCAGTTCTTC.

The chain couples TRBV5-1 to TRBJ2-7; 7 bases line up with TRBD2. CDR3 size: 14 residues. V lost 0 bases to trimming and J lost 1 base; unmatched junction nucleotides: 1. In germline, CDR1 is SGHRS, CDR2 YFSETQ. CDR3 sequence (DNA): TGCGCCAGCAGCTTGGCTAGCGGTTCCTACGAGCAGTACTTC. Protein product: CASSLASGSYEQYF. The full variable domain, its missing parts supplied by reference TRBV5-1 and TRBJ2-7, is KAGVTQTPRYLIKTRGQQVTLSCSPISGHRSVSWYQQTPGQGLQFLFEYFSETQRNKGNFPGRFSGRQFSNSRSEMNVSTLELGDSALYLCASSLASGSYEQYFGPGTRLTVT.

The chain is built from TRBV5-1 and TRBJ2-5, with 14 positions matching TRBD2. There are 17 residues in the CDR3. Germline trimming cut 3 bases from V and 2 bases from J; bases unmatched to any gene: 6. Germline lookup yields CDR1 SGHRS and CDR2 YFSETQ. For the CDR3, the DNA is TGCGCCAGCAGCTCGGGACTAGCGGGAGTAAGTCAAGAGACCCAGTACTTC. As protein: CASSSGLAGVSQETQYF.

The chain is built from TRBV7-2 and TRBJ2-1; unclear D gene. The germline gives CDR1 SGHTA, CDR2 FQGNSA. The CDR3 has 16 residues. V was trimmed by 3 bases and J by 3 bases, leaving 15 bases between them. The DNA for the CDR3 is TGTGCCAGCAGCTTCAATTCCAACTCCGACTACAATGAGCAGTTCTTC. Translated, it gives CASSFNSNSDYNEQFF.

The chain uses TRBV2 and TRBJ1-4; weak D call: TRBD1 (5 bases). The ends were cut back, 4 bases at V and 7 bases at J, with 13 bases in the middle. Germline CDR1 is SNHLY and CDR2 is FYNNEI. CDR3 length: 14 residues. This CDR3 reads CASSAGGTVEKLFF. DNA of the CDR3: TGTGCCAGCAGTGCCGGGGGGACTGTTGAAAAACTGTTTTTT.

The genes are TRBV19 and TRBJ1-1; D unresolved. V gave up 1 base and J gave up 1 base, with 7 bases separating them. Germline CDR1 LNHDA, CDR2 SQIVND (reference sequence). The CDR3 spans 14 residues. The CDR3 sequence: CASSIVQANTEAFF. Written as DNA, the CDR3 is TGTGCCAGTAGTATAGTTCAGGCGAACACTGAAGCTTTCTTT.

The rearrangement joins TRBV28 to TRBJ2-5, with D perhaps matching TRBD2 (5 bases). The CDR3 runs to 13 residues. CDR1 is MDHEN, CDR2 SYDVKM, per germline. The V end was cut by 5 bases, the J end by 5 bases, with 12 bases between. The CDR3: CASSQHGGETQYF. The CDR3 nucleotides read TGTGCCAGCAGTCAACATGGCGGGGAGACCCAGTACTTC.

V is TRBV7-3 and J is TRBJ2-3; possibly TRBD2 for D (6 bases). The CDR3 contains 16 residues. With 0 bases removed from V and 0 bases from J, the gap between germline ends came to 10 bases. CDR1 is SGHTA, CDR2 FQGTGA, per germline. The CDR3 sequence is CASSLTGGTSTDTQYF. CDR3 sequence (DNA): TGTGCCAGCAGCTTAACCGGCGGGACTAGCACAGATACGCAGTATTTT.

Regarding this clone: This sample also contains other DNA sequences that code for the same CDR3. The rearrangement uses TRBV5-1 and TRBJ2-2; 9 bases align to TRBD2. V lost 0 bases and J lost 6; bases outside the gene matches: 3. The CDR3 is made up of 15 amino acids. The germline V gene has CDR1 SGHRS and CDR2 YFSETQ. CDR3 amino acids: CASSLALAGPGELFF. CDR3 bases: TGCGCCAGCAGCTTGGCACTAGCGGGCCCCGGGGAGCTGTTTTTT.

The chain employs TRBV24-1 and TRBJ1-3, with D hard to call. Looked up from germline, CDR1 is KGHDR and CDR2 is SFDVKD. The CDR3 totals 12 residues. Trimming took off 6 bases at V and 1 base at J, with 3 bases between the two ends. This CDR3 is CATSQSGNTIYF. The CDR3 DNA reads TGTGCCACCAGTCAGTCTGGAAACACCATATATTTT.

V is TRBV27 and J is TRBJ2-7; no reliable D call. CDR1 MNHEY and CDR2 SMNVEV come from the germline V gene (reference sequence). Between the trimmed V and J ends, which lost 6 bases and 2 bases, there was a span of 11 bases. The CDR3 covers 13 residues. The CDR3 region has the DNA TGTGCCAGCAGCGCCGCGGCTACCTACGAGCAGTACTTC. Translation: CASSAAATYEQYF.

As DNA, the CDR3 is TGTGCCAGTAACCCTGACAGGGGGTCAAATCAGCCCCAGCATTTT. It codes for CASNPDRGSNQPQHF. This rearrangement joins TRBV19 to TRBJ1-5; 9 nucleotides agree with TRBD1. Germline trimming cut 7 bases from V and 4 bases from J; bases unmatched to any gene: 8. The CDR3 consists of 15 residues. Germline V CDR1 and CDR2: LNHDA, SQIVND (reference sequence).

The V gene is TRBV9, the J gene TRBJ2-5, with D possibly TRBD2 on 6 matching bases. This CDR3 region has 21 residues. Trimming left V 0 bases short and J 2 bases short, with 29 bases between. CDR1 and CDR2 from the germline V gene are SGDLS and YYNGEE. CDR3 region: CASSVGPPRGAGATLQETQYF. Here the CDR3 DNA reads TGTGCCAGCAGCGTAGGGCCCCCCCGGGGAGCGGGCGCAACTCTTCAAGAGACCCAGTACTTC.

This CDR3 reads CASSVGMYSSYNEQFF. CDR3 sequence (DNA): TGTGCCAGCAGCGTAGGGATGTACAGCTCCTACAATGAGCAGTTCTTC. This sequence joins TRBV9 and TRBJ2-1; no reliable D call. The CDR3 totals 16 residues. Deletions cut 0 bases from V and 0 bases from J, with 10 bases between. The germline V gene has CDR1 SGDLS and CDR2 YYNGEE.

The CDR3: CASSLGDRGPSNYGYTF. For the CDR3, the DNA is TGTGCCAGCAGCTTAGGGGACAGGGGACCTTCTAACTATGGCTACACCTTC. The V call is TRBV13, the J call TRBJ1-2; 9 nucleotides match TRBD1. After removal of 0 bases from V and 0 bases from J, the junction contained 5 bases not matched to a gene. Germline CDR1 PRHDT, CDR2 FYEKMQ (reference sequence). The CDR3 spans 17 residues.

CDR3 in DNA: TGTGCCACCAGCAGAGGGTCAGGGAACTATGGCTACACCTTC. Amino acids: CATSRGSGNYGYTF. The chain couples TRBV15 to TRBJ1-2, with D maybe TRBD1 (5 bases). Germline loops: CDR1 LNHNV, CDR2 YYDKDF (reference sequence). The CDR3 consists of 14 residues. V was shortened by 1 base and J by 2 bases, with 8 bases between the two germline ends. Supplemented by reference TRBV15 and TRBJ1-2, the full variable domain reads DAMVIQNPRYQVTQFGKPVTLSCSQTLNHNVMYWYQQKSSQAPKLLFHYYDKDFNNEADTPDNFQSRRPNTSFCFLDIRSPGLGDTAMYLCATSRGSGNYGYTFGSGTRLTVV.